A single sample gave rise to the 27 T cell receptor beta chains below, sequenced in a study of monozygotic twins with cystic fibrosis listed by TCRdb under 2021. The library was made by the immunoSEQ multiplex PCR assay. Entries here come from immuneACCESS through TCRdb and include only in-frame sequences with V and J called. Some clones fail to appear in such tables; in the studies checked, an unresolved V gene covers under half of the shortfall, and the cause of the remainder is unknown. In this sample the table shows tens of thousands of clones, 85% to 95% of which occur a single time. Roughly 0.28% of the sample is taken by the ten largest. Sequences were obtained from blood. The receptors derive from a girl aged 2 to 10 with cystic fibrosis.

V gene TRBV28 combines with J gene TRBJ2-5; a weak D match, TRBD1 (5 bases). Germline V lookup: CDR1 MDHEN, CDR2 SYDVKM. CDR3 size: 13 residues. Trimming pared 7 bases from V and 7 bases from J, leaving 16 bases between. CDR3 region: CASIGDQRGTQYF. For the CDR3, the DNA is TGTGCCAGCATTGGAGACCAAAGGGGGACCCAGTACTTC. Variable domain in full (rest from reference TRBV28 and TRBJ2-5): DVKVTQSSRYLVKRTGEKVFLECVQDMDHENMFWYRQDPGLGLRLIYFSYDVKMKEKGDIPEGYSVSREKKERFSLILESASTNQTSMYLCASIGDQRGTQYFGPGTRLLVL.

This sequence joins TRBV5-8 and TRBJ1-5; 7 bases match TRBD1. With 0 bases clipped from V and 0 bases from J, the junction kept 9 bases outside the gene matches. This CDR3 contains 18 residues. CDR1 SGHTS and CDR2 YDEGEE come from the germline V gene. The CDR3 bases are TGTGCCAGCAGCTTGGCCTCTGTGGACAGGCTTAGCAATCAGCCCCAGCATTTT. Amino acids: CASSLASVDRLSNQPQHF.

A word on this clone: One end of the junction is discordant with germline, which a read error may explain. The chain links TRBV5-1 to TRBJ2-2; TRBD2 aligns across 13 bases. The CDR3 has 17 residues. Per germline, CDR1 SGHRS and CDR2 YFSETQ. The CDR3 reads CASTLMGLAGLTGELFF. CDR3 DNA sequence: TGCGCCAGCACCTTGATGGGACTAGCGGGGTTAACCGGGGAGCTGTTTTTT.

The chain recombines TRBV15 with TRBJ1-2; D is unclear. From germline, CDR1 is LNHNV and CDR2 YYDKDF (reference sequence). Trimming removed 0 bases at V and 0 bases at J, with 8 bases between. The CDR3 spans 15 residues. The CDR3 DNA is TGTGCCACCAGCAGAGATCCGGGAGCTAACTATGGCTACACCTTC. Translation: CATSRDPGANYGYTF.

The rearrangement uses TRBV19 and TRBJ1-2; D is unresolved. V was pared by 5 bases and J by 7 bases, with 11 bases between. From germline, CDR1 is LNHDA and CDR2 SQIVND (reference sequence). The CDR3 is made up of 12 amino acids. The CDR3 sequence is CASSLPPGGYTF. The CDR3 DNA reads as TGTGCCAGTAGTCTACCCCCCGGTGGCTACACCTTC.

The table lists this clone with a few counts. This sequence joins TRBV9 and TRBJ1-1; tentatively, D is TRBD1 (6 bases). V was shortened by 2 bases and J by 2 bases, with 10 bases between the two germline ends. The CDR3 has 14 amino acids. Germline V gene lookup returns CDR1 SGDLS and CDR2 YYNGEE. The chain's CDR3 is CASSVGQTNTEAFF. CDR3 DNA: TGTGCCAGCAGCGTTGGACAGACAAACACTGAAGCTTTCTTT.

The chain combines TRBV10-3 with TRBJ1-1; D unclear. The V and J ends lost 6 bases and 1 base respectively, with 3 bases between them. The germline V gene encodes CDR1 ENHRY and CDR2 SYGVKD. This CDR3 spans 11 amino acids. CDR3 nucleotides: TGTGCCATCAGGAGGAACACTGAAGCTTTCTTT. Its protein product is CAIRRNTEAFF.

The CDR3 sequence is CASNRESGTEAFF. CDR3 DNA sequence: TGCGCCAGCAACAGGGAGTCTGGCACTGAAGCTTTCTTT. J is TRBJ1-1 and V is TRBV5-1; TRBD1 is a possible D gene (6 bases). V lost 6 bases to trimming and J lost 4 bases, with 13 bases between them. The CDR3 runs 13 residues. The germline gives CDR1 SGHRS, CDR2 YFSETQ.

This chain joins TRBV4-3 and TRBJ1-1, with 8 bases matching TRBD1. From germline, CDR1 is LGHNA and CDR2 YSLEER. This CDR3 is 16 amino acids long. V shed 0 bases and J 3 bases; nucleotides not matched to a gene: 6. This chain's CDR3 is CASSQEPGQVYTEAFF. For the CDR3, the DNA is TGCGCCAGCAGCCAAGAACCGGGACAGGTTTACACTGAAGCTTTCTTT.

This clone was found once. V and J are TRBV6-5 and TRBJ2-7; perhaps TRBD2 as D (5 bases). The germline V and J ends were trimmed by 6 bases and 6 bases, with 9 bases remaining between them. The germline gives CDR1 MNHEY, CDR2 SVGAGI. CDR3 length equals 11 residues. As DNA, the CDR3 is TGTGCCAGCAGCCGGGGTTTCGAGCAGTACTTC. It encodes CASSRGFEQYF.

This clone was observed a single time. This chain connects TRBV18 to TRBJ2-5; D call uncertain. V gave up 4 bases and J gave up 9 bases, with 9 bases separating them. The CDR3 loop spans 11 amino acids. Germline values: CDR1 KGHSH, CDR2 LQKENI. The CDR3 DNA is TGTGCCAGCTCACACAAAAGGGCCCAGTACTTC. Translation gives CASSHKRAQYF. The entire variable domain, with the rest obtained from reference TRBV18 and TRBJ2-5, is as follows: NAGVMQNPRHLVRRRGQEARLRCSPMKGHSHVYWYRQLPEEGLKFMVYLQKENIIDESGMPKERFSAEFPKEGPSILRIQQVVRGDSAAYFCASSHKRAQYFGPGTRLLVL.

The rearrangement uses TRBV7-2 and TRBJ2-1, with a tentative D call TRBD2 (5 bases). The V end was cut by 3 bases, the J end by 1 base, with 10 bases between. Germline V gene sequence: CDR1 SGHTA, CDR2 FQGNSA. The CDR3 runs to 15 residues. The CDR3 region is CASSFTGGSYNEQFF. The CDR3, as DNA: TGTGCCAGCAGCTTCACTGGCGGGTCCTACAATGAGCAGTTCTTC.

This rearrangement joins TRBV27 to TRBJ1-1; D call uncertain. The V end was cut by 1 base, the J end by 1 base, with 7 bases between. CDR1 and CDR2 (germline): MNHEY, SMNVEV (reference sequence). The CDR3 is made up of 14 amino acids. The CDR3 here is CASSLFSANTEAFF. DNA for the CDR3: TGTGCCAGCAGTTTATTCTCCGCGAACACTGAAGCTTTCTTT.

V usage is TRBV7-6 and J usage is TRBJ1-1, with D possibly being TRBD1 (6 bases). Germline V CDR1 and CDR2: SGHVS, FNYEAQ. The V and J ends lost 3 bases and 0 bases respectively, with 8 bases between them. This CDR3 region has 14 residues. CDR3 sequence: CASSLDRMNTEAFF. The CDR3 nucleotides are TGTGCCAGCAGCTTGGACAGAATGAACACTGAAGCTTTCTTT.

The chain recombines TRBV7-2 with TRBJ2-5, with D uncertain. Trimming took off 3 bases at V and 2 bases at J, with 7 bases between the two ends. The CDR3 runs to 13 residues. Germline CDR1 and CDR2: SGHTA and FQGNSA. CDR3 region: CASSFRVQETQYF. DNA of the CDR3: TGTGCCAGCAGCTTTAGGGTACAAGAGACCCAGTACTTC.

V usage is TRBV4-1 and J usage is TRBJ1-2, with D possibly being TRBD1 (5 bases). CDR1 and CDR2 from the germline V gene are MGHRA and YSYEKL. The CDR3 covers 16 residues. The V gene lost 2 bases and the J gene lost 4 bases, with 17 bases spanning the gap. This CDR3 is CASSQQGNDSIYGYTF. The CDR3 DNA follows: TGCGCCAGCAGCCAACAGGGTAATGACTCGATCTATGGCTACACCTTC.

This clone was found once. The CDR3 spells CASRTGVLPPYEQYF. As DNA, the CDR3 is TGTGCCAGCCGCACAGGGGTTCTTCCTCCCTACGAGCAGTACTTC. The chain joins TRBV27 to TRBJ2-7, with 7 bases aligning to TRBD1. The CDR3 spans 15 residues. V dropped 8 bases and J dropped 2; count of bases not matched to a gene: 12. In germline, CDR1 is MNHEY, CDR2 SMNVEV (reference sequence).

V gene TRBV6-5 combines with J gene TRBJ1-2; 7 bases align to TRBD1. This CDR3 contains 15 residues. V trimming: 6 bases; J trimming: 2 bases; junction bases outside the gene matches: 9. From germline, CDR1 is MNHEY and CDR2 SVGAGI. The CDR3 region has the DNA TGTGCCAGCAGCATTACAGGGGCTGGAAACTATGGCTACACCTTC. Amino acid sequence: CASSITGAGNYGYTF.

The chain couples TRBV15 to TRBJ1-5, with 9 bases aligning to TRBD1. There are 16 residues in the CDR3. Germline trimming cut 5 bases from V and 7 bases from J; bases unmatched to any gene: 12. Germline CDR1 is LNHNV and CDR2 is YYDKDF (reference sequence). CDR3 amino acids: CATSALTGGRDQPQHF. In DNA form, the CDR3 reads TGTGCCACCAGCGCTTTAACAGGGGGCCGGGACCAGCCCCAGCATTTT.

The chain employs TRBV19 and TRBJ2-2, with D unclear. From germline, CDR1 is LNHDA and CDR2 SQIVND (reference sequence). V dropped 3 bases and J dropped 0 bases, with 5 bases sitting between them. CDR3 length equals 14 residues. The CDR3: CASSILSNTGELFF. The CDR3 coding sequence is TGTGCCAGTAGTATCCTGTCGAACACCGGGGAGCTGTTTTTT.

V and J are TRBV4-3 and TRBJ1-1; D is ambiguous. This CDR3 region has 16 residues. V was shortened by 0 bases and J by 2 bases, with 13 bases between the two germline ends. Germline V CDR1 and CDR2: LGHNA, YSLEER. This CDR3 reads CASSQDRAGSNTEAFF. The DNA of the CDR3 is TGCGCCAGCAGCCAAGATAGGGCAGGCTCCAACACTGAAGCTTTCTTT.

This sequence joins TRBV6-6 and TRBJ1-2; no clear D gene. The V and J ends lost 0 bases and 4 bases respectively, with 15 bases between them. This CDR3 comprises 16 residues. The V gene's germline CDR1 is MNHNY and CDR2 SVGAGI (reference sequence). The DNA for the CDR3 is TGTGCCAGCAGTTACTCGATCAGCTCCCGGGCCTATGGCTACACCTTC. It is translated as CASSYSISSRAYGYTF.

The chain uses TRBV4-1 and TRBJ2-7; 8 bases match TRBD1. Germline CDR1 reads MGHRA; CDR2 reads YSYEKL. This CDR3 contains 14 residues. Germline trimming cut 1 base from V and 6 bases from J; bases unmatched to any gene: 5. CDR3 sequence reads: CASSQADRGGEQYF. The CDR3, as DNA: TGCGCCAGCAGCCAAGCTGACAGGGGAGGCGAGCAGTACTTC.

The rearrangement uses TRBV9 and TRBJ2-1; D possibly corresponds to TRBD2 (7 bases). From germline, CDR1 is SGDLS and CDR2 YYNGEE. The germline V and J ends were trimmed by 3 bases and 2 bases, with 18 bases remaining between them. This CDR3 region has 17 residues. This CDR3 is CASSGEWRGPAYNEQFF. CDR3 in DNA: TGTGCCAGCAGCGGGGAGTGGCGGGGGCCCGCCTACAATGAGCAGTTCTTC.

The CDR3: CASSNGTASSYNSPLHF. The CDR3 DNA reads TGTGCCAGCAGTAACGGGACGGCAAGCTCCTATAATTCACCCCTCCACTTT. This chain uses TRBV5-4 with TRBJ1-6; a weak D match, TRBD1 (5 bases). Germline CDR1 SGHNT, CDR2 YYREEE (reference sequence). V gave up 5 bases and J gave up 0 bases, with 15 bases separating them. The CDR3 loop spans 17 amino acids. The full variable domain, in which reference TRBV5-4 and TRBJ1-6 provide the parts outside the CDR3, is ETGVTQSPTHLIKTRGQQVTLRCSSQSGHNTVSWYQQALGQGPQFIFQYYREEENGRGNFPPRFSGLQFPNYSSELNVNALELDDSALYLCASSNGTASSYNSPLHFGNGTRLTVT.

The genes are TRBV29-1 and TRBJ2-2; D perhaps matches TRBD1 (6 bases). Per germline, CDR1 SQVTM and CDR2 ANQGSEA. The CDR3 spans 16 residues. The V end was cut by 2 bases, the J end by 6 bases, with 19 bases between. The CDR3 DNA is TGCAGCGTTGAACAATCTCCCGTAGGACAGTCCGGGGAGCTGTTTTTT. Translation gives CSVEQSPVGQSGELFF.

The chain has TRBV29-1 and TRBJ2-3, with D maybe TRBD1 (5 bases). CDR1 is SQVTM and CDR2 is ANQGSEA in the germline V gene. With 4 bases removed from V and 4 bases from J, the gap between germline ends came to 12 bases. The CDR3 has 13 amino acids. The CDR3 region has the DNA TGCAGCGTTGGTTCAGGGATCGCAGATACGCAGTATTTT. This translates into CSVGSGIADTQYF.